This T cell receptor beta chain was sequenced for a study of blood T cell repertoires in COVID-19. Turning to the study itself: Collection of acute and convalescent COVID-19 samples took place in the United States, Italy and Spain. Sources were T cells, B-cell-depleted T cells, or PBMCs; the material itself was cDNA or gDNA.

Authors' analysis steps: Reference gene primer amplification in the assay estimated nucleated cell counts. Clones were sequenced by immunoSEQ multiplex PCR, and TCRdb holds only the in-frame ones, with some missing. V and J calls and clone size are those listed in that table; D and trimming were worked out from the DNA. Of 200,000 to 250,000 clones in the sample, 65% to 90% were seen once. Specimen: peripheral blood. The sequence came from a woman in her sixties or seventies with acute or convalescent COVID-19.

The chain's CDR3 is CASSFSGGNEKLFF. CDR3 DNA sequence: TGTGCCAGCAGCTTCAGCGGCGGTAATGAAAAACTGTTTTTT. The rearrangement uses TRBV7-2 and TRBJ1-4, with D unresolved. Germline V gene sequence: CDR1 SGHTA, CDR2 FQGNSA. The V and J ends lost 3 bases and 4 bases respectively, with 9 bases between them. This CDR3 spans 14 amino acids.